These 27 T cell receptor beta chains were sequenced from one sample in a study of cytomegalovirus exposure and HLA in healthy donors. PCR used 60 Vbeta primers and 13 Jbeta primers. Assay used: immunoSEQ multiplex PCR; TCRdb lists only in-frame clones, some missing. This sample carries some 130,000 clones, more than 65% of them seen once, and the ten largest clones take less than 3%. Material for sequencing was PBMCs. Receptors were obtained from a man between 50 and 59 years old in good health and CMV-seronegative.

The chain is built from TRBV7-8 and TRBJ1-1; D gene unclear. This CDR3 is 15 amino acids long. From germline, CDR1 is SGHVS and CDR2 FQNEAQ. V lost 3 bases, J lost 0 bases, and 11 bases lay in between. The CDR3 is CASSFNSAMNTEAFF. The DNA for the CDR3 is TGTGCCAGCAGCTTTAACAGTGCGATGAACACTGAAGCTTTCTTT.

V usage is TRBV5-1 and J usage is TRBJ1-4, with D maybe TRBD1 (5 bases). Germline values: CDR1 SGHRS, CDR2 YFSETQ. V gave up 1 base and J gave up 5 bases, with 15 bases separating them. This CDR3 region has 16 residues. The CDR3 sequence is CASSLTWGGRNEKLFF. The CDR3 bases are TGCGCCAGCAGCTTGACCTGGGGGGGACGAAATGAAAAACTGTTTTTT.

In regard to this clone: One end of the junction is discordant with germline, which a read error may explain. The gene calls are TRBV6-5 and TRBJ2-7; a possible D gene is TRBD1 (6 bases). This CDR3 region has 13 residues. Germline CDR1 MNHEY, CDR2 SVGAGI. The DNA for the CDR3 is TGTGCCAGCAGTTACAGTGGCTCCAGGGGCCAATCCTTC. It codes for CASSYSGSRGQSF.

This rearrangement joins TRBV28 to TRBJ2-5, with D possibly matching TRBD2 (7 bases). The CDR3 has 16 residues. Germline CDR1 MDHEN, CDR2 SYDVKM. The ends were cut back, 3 bases at V and 1 base at J, with 15 bases in the middle. The CDR3 loop reads CASSFERGHTQETQYF. The CDR3 DNA reads as TGTGCCAGCAGTTTTGAGCGGGGACATACCCAAGAGACCCAGTACTTC.

J is TRBJ2-7 and V is TRBV19, with D uncertain. V was clipped by 2 bases and J by 5 bases, with 10 bases between them. This CDR3 is 13 amino acids long. Germline V gene data show CDR1 as LNHDA and CDR2 as SQIVND (reference sequence). CDR3 in amino acids: CASSIIPGDEQYF. The CDR3 coding sequence is TGTGCCAGTAGTATAATCCCGGGTGACGAGCAGTACTTC.

The table lists this clone with a few counts. The chain uses TRBV4-2 and TRBJ2-3; a possible D gene is TRBD2 (8 bases). Germline CDR1 is LGHNA and CDR2 is YNFKEQ. This CDR3 spans 16 amino acids. Trimming took 0 bases from V and 5 from J, leaving 15 bases between them. CDR3 region: CASSQDRGRGEDTQYF. CDR3 nucleotide sequence: TGTGCCAGCAGCCAAGATAGGGGGCGGGGGGAAGATACGCAGTATTTT.

The rearrangement joins TRBV25-1 to TRBJ1-1; no definite D call. Germline CDR1 MGHDK, CDR2 SYGVNS. The CDR3 is made up of 14 amino acids. V gave up 8 bases and J gave up 5 bases, with 18 bases separating them. The CDR3 DNA reads TGTGCCAGCGCCGGTAGCCTCCCTTATACTGAAGCTTTCTTT. This codes for CASAGSLPYTEAFF.

The chain joins TRBV9 to TRBJ1-1, with a possible D match to TRBD1 (6 bases). Trimming shortened V by 9 bases and J by 4 bases, and 22 bases separated the two germline ends. This CDR3 has 15 amino acids. Germline V gives CDR1 SGDLS, CDR2 YYNGEE. The CDR3 DNA is TGTGCCACGGCCCCAAGCCTCGGGACACCCACTGAAGCTTTCTTT. Its translation is CATAPSLGTPTEAFF.

This clone was recorded once. For the CDR3, the DNA is TGTGCCAGCTCACTATATCGGGACAGGGTATTAGAGCAGTACTTC. It specifies CASSLYRDRVLEQYF. V usage is TRBV18 and J usage is TRBJ2-7, with 9 positions matching TRBD1. This CDR3 spans 15 amino acids. Trimming took 4 bases from V and 7 from J; bases not matched to a gene: 11. Germline CDR1 KGHSH, CDR2 LQKENI. Full variable domain (missing parts from reference TRBV18 and TRBJ2-7): NAGVMQNPRHLVRRRGQEARLRCSPMKGHSHVYWYRQLPEEGLKFMVYLQKENIIDESGMPKERFSAEFPKEGPSILRIQQVVRGDSAAYFCASSLYRDRVLEQYFGPGTRLTVT.

The chain joins TRBV6-4 to TRBJ2-2, with a possible D match to TRBD1 (6 bases). With 4 bases removed from V and 4 bases from J, the gap between germline ends came to 10 bases. This CDR3 has 14 amino acids. Germline V gives CDR1 MRHNA, CDR2 SNTAGT. The CDR3 loop reads CASSVTQGTGELFF. CDR3 nucleotides: TGTGCCAGCAGTGTCACACAGGGCACCGGGGAGCTGTTTTTT.

The chain links TRBV4-1 to TRBJ2-5; 7 nucleotides align to TRBD1. J lost 1 base, V lost 5 bases, and 10 bases had no gene match. Germline V lookup: CDR1 MGHRA, CDR2 YSYEKL. The CDR3 has 16 amino acids. The CDR3 sequence: CASSTDVKGAQETQYF. The CDR3 DNA reads TGCGCCAGCAGCACGGACGTAAAGGGGGCCCAAGAGACCCAGTACTTC.

The chain is built from TRBV2 and TRBJ1-2; TRBD1 matches 8 bases. The CDR3 loop spans 16 amino acids. V lost 6 bases, J lost 5 bases, and 14 bases stayed unmatched. Germline V lookup: CDR1 SNHLY, CDR2 FYNNEI. CDR3 amino acids: CASSRNTGTGSYGYTF. CDR3 nucleotide sequence: TGTGCCAGCAGCCGAAACACCGGGACAGGATCGTATGGCTACACCTTC.

The chain has TRBV2 and TRBJ2-7, with D possibly being TRBD1 (5 bases). The ends were cut back, 7 bases at V and 2 bases at J, with 15 bases in the middle. The germline V gene encodes CDR1 SNHLY and CDR2 FYNNEI. The CDR3 length is 14 residues. The CDR3 protein is CASTADSETYEQYF. CDR3 in DNA: TGTGCCAGCACCGCAGACAGTGAGACCTACGAGCAGTACTTC.

The chain uses TRBV14 and TRBJ1-1; the match to TRBD1 covers 7 bases. Germline V CDR1 and CDR2: SGHDN, FVKESK. Trimming cost V 4 bases and J 1 base; bases outside gene matches: 9. The CDR3 sequence is 16 residues long. This chain's CDR3 is CASSPFKTGTNTEAFF. CDR3 in DNA: TGTGCCAGCAGCCCATTCAAGACAGGGACGAACACTGAAGCTTTCTTT.

The V gene is TRBV29-1, the J gene TRBJ2-7; 7 positions agree with TRBD2. The germline V gene has CDR1 SQVTM and CDR2 ANQGSEA. Trimming cost V 4 bases and J 2 bases; bases outside gene matches: 14. The CDR3 has 16 residues. This CDR3 reads CSVGGGRSGSPYEQYF. In DNA form, the CDR3 reads TGCAGCGTTGGGGGGGGACGGTCAGGGTCACCCTACGAGCAGTACTTC.

V usage is TRBV5-5 and J usage is TRBJ1-3; weak D call: TRBD1 (6 bases). The CDR3 has 15 amino acids. Germline-derived CDR1 and CDR2 are SGHKS and YYEKEE (reference sequence). Trimming pared 1 base from V and 3 bases from J, leaving 11 bases between. The CDR3 sequence: CASSLISGDGNTIYF. The CDR3 region has the DNA TGTGCCAGCAGCTTGATCTCAGGGGATGGAAACACCATATATTTT.

The CDR3 is CASGHGMNTEAFF. The DNA of the CDR3 is TGTGCCAGCGGACACGGTATGAACACTGAAGCTTTCTTT. The gene calls are TRBV27 and TRBJ1-1, with TRBD1 as a possible D gene (5 bases). Germline CDR1 and CDR2: MNHEY and SMNVEV (reference sequence). The CDR3 loop spans 13 amino acids. The V and J ends lost 8 bases and 0 bases respectively, with 10 bases between them.

The DNA for the CDR3 is TGTGCCAGCAGCCAAGACACCGCTGGGGCCAACGTCCTGACTTTC. Its protein product is CASSQDTAGANVLTF. The rearrangement joins TRBV7-2 to TRBJ2-6; D remains unclear. V lost 5 bases and J 2 bases, leaving 10 bases between the germline ends. This CDR3 is built from 15 residues. CDR1 and CDR2 from the germline V gene are SGHTA and FQGNSA. Full variable domain (rest looked up from reference TRBV7-2 and TRBJ2-6): GAGVSQSPSNKVTEKGKDVELRCDPISGHTALYWYRQSLGQGLEFLIYFQGNSAPDKSGLPSDRFSAERTGGSVSTLTIQRTQQEDSAVYLCASSQDTAGANVLTFGAGSRLTVL.

V is TRBV27 and J is TRBJ2-7; maybe TRBD1 (6 bases). Per the germline V gene, CDR1 is MNHEY and CDR2 is SMNVEV (reference sequence). Trimming stripped 5 bases from V and 0 bases from J, with 11 bases between. CDR3 size: 14 residues. This CDR3 reads CASSTQQGSYEQYF. The CDR3 DNA follows: TGTGCCAGCAGTACACAACAGGGCTCCTACGAGCAGTACTTC.

The rearrangement links TRBV19 to TRBJ1-6; D unclear. Germline lookup yields CDR1 LNHDA and CDR2 SQIVND (reference sequence). The CDR3 spans 13 residues. The ends were cut back, 9 bases at V and 14 bases at J, with 20 bases in the middle. This CDR3 is CASHGNLDGALHF. The CDR3 nucleotides read TGTGCCAGCCACGGGAACCTCGACGGGGCCCTCCACTTT.

This chain uses TRBV2 with TRBJ2-2; 9 positions agree with TRBD1. This CDR3 region has 15 residues. The J segment lost 5 bases and the V segment lost 6 bases, leaving 7 bases of the junction unmatched. Germline loops: CDR1 SNHLY, CDR2 FYNNEI. The CDR3 bases are TGTGCCAGCAGGATACAACAGGGGGCGACCGGGGAGCTGTTTTTT. It codes for CASRIQQGATGELFF. The full variable domain, rest sourced from reference TRBV2 and TRBJ2-2, is EPEVTQTPSHQVTQMGQEVILRCVPISNHLYFYWYRQILGQKVEFLVSFYNNEISEKSEIFDDQFSVERPDGSNFTLKIRSTKLEDSAMYFCASRIQQGATGELFFGEGSRLTVL.

The gene calls are TRBV5-1 and TRBJ2-1; TRBD1 matches 9 bases. This CDR3 region has 14 residues. The germline gives CDR1 SGHRS, CDR2 YFSETQ. With V trimmed by 4 bases and J by 14 bases, 13 bases remained unmatched. The CDR3 is CASSPGQGDRVEFF. The CDR3 nucleotides are TGCGCCAGCAGCCCGGGACAGGGCGACCGGGTGGAGTTCTTC.

This rearrangement joins TRBV4-3 to TRBJ1-1; D call uncertain. Germline V CDR1 and CDR2: LGHNA, YSLEER. This CDR3 comprises 16 residues. V was clipped by 0 bases and J by 0 bases, with 11 bases between them. The CDR3 DNA reads as TGCGCCAGCAGCCAAGAACCGCATACAGTGAACACTGAAGCTTTCTTT. Amino acids: CASSQEPHTVNTEAFF.

This chain connects TRBV27 to TRBJ1-5, with TRBD1 as a possible D gene (6 bases). Germline V lookup: CDR1 MNHEY, CDR2 SMNVEV (reference sequence). This CDR3 is 15 amino acids long. V lost 2 bases to trimming and J lost 9 bases, with 17 bases between them. The CDR3 region is CASSLTPAGAGPQHF. CDR3 DNA sequence: TGTGCCAGCAGTTTAACCCCTGCAGGGGCCGGGCCCCAGCATTTT.

The chain carries TRBV7-9 and TRBJ2-7; 8 positions agree with TRBD1. CDR1 and CDR2 (germline): SEHNR, FQNEAQ (reference sequence). This CDR3 contains 15 residues. V shed 4 bases and J 1 base; nucleotides not matched to a gene: 6. The CDR3, as DNA: TGTGCCAGCAGCTCCCCTACAGGGGGGTCCTACGAGCAGTACTTC. Encoded protein: CASSSPTGGSYEQYF.

The chain links TRBV7-2 to TRBJ2-1; D is possibly TRBD1 (5 bases). The CDR3 loop spans 14 amino acids. Trimming removed 3 bases at V and 5 bases at J, with 11 bases between. Germline V gene data show CDR1 as SGHTA and CDR2 as FQGNSA. The CDR3 region has the DNA TGTGCCAGCAGCTTGTGGGGCTTCGACAATGAGCAGTTCTTC. As protein: CASSLWGFDNEQFF.

A single count supports this clone. The rearrangement links TRBV5-6 to TRBJ1-1; a weak D match, TRBD1 (6 bases). The germline V and J ends were trimmed by 3 bases and 3 bases, with 12 bases remaining between them. This CDR3 comprises 14 residues. Germline V gives CDR1 SGHDT, CDR2 YYEEEE. CDR3 sequence: CASSYERGYTEAFF. The DNA for the CDR3 is TGTGCCAGCAGCTACGAAAGGGGGTACACTGAAGCTTTCTTT. The variable domain in full, completed from reference TRBV5-6 and TRBJ1-1, reads DAGVTQSPTHLIKTRGQQVTLRCSPKSGHDTVSWYQQALGQGPQFIFQYYEEEERQRGNFPDRFSGHQFPNYSSELNVNALLLGDSALYLCASSYERGYTEAFFGQGTRLTVV.